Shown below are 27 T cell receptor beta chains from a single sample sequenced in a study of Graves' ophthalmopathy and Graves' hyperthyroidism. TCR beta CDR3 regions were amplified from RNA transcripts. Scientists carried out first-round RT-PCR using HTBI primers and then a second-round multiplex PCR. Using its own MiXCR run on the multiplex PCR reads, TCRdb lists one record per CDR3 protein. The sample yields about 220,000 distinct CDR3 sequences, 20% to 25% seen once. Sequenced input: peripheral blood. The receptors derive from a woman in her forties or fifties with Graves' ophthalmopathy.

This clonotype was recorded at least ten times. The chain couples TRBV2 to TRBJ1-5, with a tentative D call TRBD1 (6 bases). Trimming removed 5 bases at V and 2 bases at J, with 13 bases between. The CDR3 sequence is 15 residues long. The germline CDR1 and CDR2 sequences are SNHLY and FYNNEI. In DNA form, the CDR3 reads TGTGCCAGCAGTCTGGACAGCCATGGCAATCAGCCCCAGCATTTT. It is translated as CASSLDSHGNQPQHF.

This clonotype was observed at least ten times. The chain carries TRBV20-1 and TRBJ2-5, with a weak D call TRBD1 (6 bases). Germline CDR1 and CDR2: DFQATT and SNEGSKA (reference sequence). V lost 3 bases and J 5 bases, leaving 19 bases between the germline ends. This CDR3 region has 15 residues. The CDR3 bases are TGCAGTGCTAGGTTCGCAGGGGTAATCGGCGAGACCCAGTACTTC. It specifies CSARFAGVIGETQYF.

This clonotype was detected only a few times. CDR3 nucleotides: TGTGCCACCAGTGGACAGGGTACCCAGCCCCAGCATTTT. Its translation: CATSGQGTQPQHF. The chain combines TRBV24-1 with TRBJ1-5; 7 nucleotides line up with TRBD1. With V trimmed by 5 bases and J by 7 bases, 4 bases remained unmatched. CDR3 length equals 13 residues. Per the germline V gene, CDR1 is KGHDR and CDR2 is SFDVKD.

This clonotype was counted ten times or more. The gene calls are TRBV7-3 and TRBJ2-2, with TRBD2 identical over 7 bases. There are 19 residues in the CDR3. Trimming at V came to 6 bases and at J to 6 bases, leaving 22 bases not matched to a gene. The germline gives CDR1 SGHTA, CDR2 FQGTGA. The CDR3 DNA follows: TGTGCCAGCAGGGAACACCGCGCCCTCTGGGGGGGATATTCCGGGGAGCTGTTTTTT. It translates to CASREHRALWGGYSGELFF.

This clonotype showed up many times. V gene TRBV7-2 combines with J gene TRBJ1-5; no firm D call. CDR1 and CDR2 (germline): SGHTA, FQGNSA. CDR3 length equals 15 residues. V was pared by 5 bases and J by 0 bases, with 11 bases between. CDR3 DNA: TGTGCCAGCAGCCCCTCCGGGAGTAGCAATCAGCCCCAGCATTTT. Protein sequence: CASSPSGSSNQPQHF.

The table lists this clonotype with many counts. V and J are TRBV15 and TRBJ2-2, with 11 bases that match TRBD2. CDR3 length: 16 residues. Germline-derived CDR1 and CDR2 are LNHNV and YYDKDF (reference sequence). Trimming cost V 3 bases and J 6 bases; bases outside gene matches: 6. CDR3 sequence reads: CATSSEGTSGAGELFF. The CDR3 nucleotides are TGTGCCACCAGCAGCGAGGGGACTAGCGGTGCCGGGGAGCTGTTTTTT. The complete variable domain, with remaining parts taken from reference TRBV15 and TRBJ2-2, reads DAMVIQNPRYQVTQFGKPVTLSCSQTLNHNVMYWYQQKSSQAPKLLFHYYDKDFNNEADTPDNFQSRRPNTSFCFLDIRSPGLGDTAMYLCATSSEGTSGAGELFFGEGSRLTVL.

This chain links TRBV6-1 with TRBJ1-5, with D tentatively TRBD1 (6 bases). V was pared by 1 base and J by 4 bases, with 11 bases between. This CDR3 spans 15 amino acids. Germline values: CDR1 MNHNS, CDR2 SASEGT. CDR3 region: CASSEGQGMNQPQHF. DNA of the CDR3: TGTGCCAGCAGTGAAGGTCAGGGGATGAATCAGCCCCAGCATTTT.

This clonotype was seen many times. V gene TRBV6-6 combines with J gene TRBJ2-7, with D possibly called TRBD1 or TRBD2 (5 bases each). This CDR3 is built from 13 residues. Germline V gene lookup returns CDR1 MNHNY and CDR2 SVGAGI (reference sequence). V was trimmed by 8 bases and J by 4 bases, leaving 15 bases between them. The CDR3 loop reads CASSPGTEYEQYF. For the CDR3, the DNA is TGTGCCAGCTCACCCGGGACGGAATACGAGCAGTACTTC.

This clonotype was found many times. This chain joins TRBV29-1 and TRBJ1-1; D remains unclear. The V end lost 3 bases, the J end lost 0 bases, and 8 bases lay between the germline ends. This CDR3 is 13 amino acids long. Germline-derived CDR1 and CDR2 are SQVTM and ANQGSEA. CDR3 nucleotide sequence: TGCAGCGTTGATAGAGGAATGAACACTGAAGCTTTCTTT. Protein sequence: CSVDRGMNTEAFF.

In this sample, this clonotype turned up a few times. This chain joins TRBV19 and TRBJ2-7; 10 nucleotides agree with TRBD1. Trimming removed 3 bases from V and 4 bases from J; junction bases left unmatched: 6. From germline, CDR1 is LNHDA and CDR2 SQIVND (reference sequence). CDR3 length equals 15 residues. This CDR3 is CASSMGTGVAYEQYF. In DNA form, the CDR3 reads TGTGCCAGTAGTATGGGGACAGGGGTTGCGTACGAGCAGTACTTC.

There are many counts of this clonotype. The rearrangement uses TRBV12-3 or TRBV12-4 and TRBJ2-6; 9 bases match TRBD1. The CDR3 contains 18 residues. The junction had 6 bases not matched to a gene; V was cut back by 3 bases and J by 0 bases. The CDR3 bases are TGTGCCAGCAGTTTCCGACAGGGGGGCAACTCTGGGGCCAACGTCCTGACTTTC. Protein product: CASSFRQGGNSGANVLTF.

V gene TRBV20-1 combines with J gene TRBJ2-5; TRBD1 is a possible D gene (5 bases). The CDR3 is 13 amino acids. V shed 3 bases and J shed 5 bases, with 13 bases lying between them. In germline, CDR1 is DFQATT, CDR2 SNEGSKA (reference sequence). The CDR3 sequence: CSASQGVLETQYF. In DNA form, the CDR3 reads TGCAGTGCTAGTCAGGGTGTCCTTGAGACCCAGTACTTC.

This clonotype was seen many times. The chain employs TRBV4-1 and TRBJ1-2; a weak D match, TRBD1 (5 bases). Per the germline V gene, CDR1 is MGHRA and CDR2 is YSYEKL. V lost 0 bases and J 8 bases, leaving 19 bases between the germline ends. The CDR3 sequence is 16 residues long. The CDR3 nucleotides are TGCGCCAGCAGCCAAGAAACCGGGGGTTTGGTGGGGGGCTACACCTTC. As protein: CASSQETGGLVGGYTF.

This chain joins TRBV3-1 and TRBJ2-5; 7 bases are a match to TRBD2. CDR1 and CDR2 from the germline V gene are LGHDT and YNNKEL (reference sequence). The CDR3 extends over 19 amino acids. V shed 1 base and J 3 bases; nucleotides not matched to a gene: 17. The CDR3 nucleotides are TGTGCCAGCAGCCAAGGGAGGGGATTGCCGGGAGGCCTTGAAGAGACCCAGTACTTC. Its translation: CASSQGRGLPGGLEETQYF.

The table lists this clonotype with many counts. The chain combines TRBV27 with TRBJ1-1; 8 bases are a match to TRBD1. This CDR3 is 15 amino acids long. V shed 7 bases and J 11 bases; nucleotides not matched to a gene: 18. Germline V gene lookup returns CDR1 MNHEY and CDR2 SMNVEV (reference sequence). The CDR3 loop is CASKEGGQAVSRAFF. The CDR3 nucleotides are TGTGCCAGCAAGGAGGGGGGACAGGCTGTAAGCAGGGCTTTCTTT.

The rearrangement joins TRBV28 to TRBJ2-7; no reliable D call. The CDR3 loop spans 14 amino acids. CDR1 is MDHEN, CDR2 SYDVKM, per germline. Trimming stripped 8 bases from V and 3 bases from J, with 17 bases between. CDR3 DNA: TGTGCCAGCTCCCGTCCAGGAGCTGGCTACGAGCAGTACTTC. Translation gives CASSRPGAGYEQYF.

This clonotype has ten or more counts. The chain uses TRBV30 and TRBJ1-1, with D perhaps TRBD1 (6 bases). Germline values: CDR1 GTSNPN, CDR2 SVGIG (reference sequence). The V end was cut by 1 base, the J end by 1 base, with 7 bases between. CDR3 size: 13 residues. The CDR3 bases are TGTGCCTGGAGTGAGGACAGGAACACTGAAGCTTTCTTT. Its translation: CAWSEDRNTEAFF.

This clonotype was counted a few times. CDR3 sequence (DNA): TGTGCCAGCAGTCCCTCGGGACTCTTACACGAGCAGTACTTC. Amino acids: CASSPSGLLHEQYF. V and J are TRBV28 and TRBJ2-7; perhaps TRBD2 as D (6 bases). Germline lookup yields CDR1 MDHEN and CDR2 SYDVKM. The V end was cut by 5 bases, the J end by 5 bases, with 16 bases between. This CDR3 is built from 14 residues.

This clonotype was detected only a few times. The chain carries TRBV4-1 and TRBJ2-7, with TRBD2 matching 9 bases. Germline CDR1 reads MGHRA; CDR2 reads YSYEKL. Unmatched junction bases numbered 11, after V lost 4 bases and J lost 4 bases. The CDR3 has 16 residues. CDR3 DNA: TGCGCCAGCAGCCCGGAGGGACAGACTAGCGGTTACGAGCAGTACTTC. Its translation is CASSPEGQTSGYEQYF.

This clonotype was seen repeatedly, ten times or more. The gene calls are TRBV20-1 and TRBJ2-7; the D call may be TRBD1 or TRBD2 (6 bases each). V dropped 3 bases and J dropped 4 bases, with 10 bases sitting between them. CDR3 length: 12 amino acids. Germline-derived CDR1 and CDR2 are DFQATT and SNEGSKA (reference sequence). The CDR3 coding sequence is TGCAGTGCTAGCGGGGGCCGTTACGAGCAGTACTTC. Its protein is CSASGGRYEQYF.

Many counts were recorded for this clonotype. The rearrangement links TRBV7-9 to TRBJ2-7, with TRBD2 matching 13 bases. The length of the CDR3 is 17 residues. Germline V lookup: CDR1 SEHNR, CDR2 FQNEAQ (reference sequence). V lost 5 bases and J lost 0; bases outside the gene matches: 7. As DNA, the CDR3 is TGTGCCAGCAGCACCCAACTAGCGGGAGGGCGCTCCTACGAGCAGTACTTC. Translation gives CASSTQLAGGRSYEQYF. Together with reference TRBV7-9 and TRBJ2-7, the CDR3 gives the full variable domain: DTGVSQNPRHKITKRGQNVTFRCDPISEHNRLYWYRQTLGQGPEFLTYFQNEAQLEKSRLLSDRFSAERPKGSFSTLEIQRTEQGDSAMYLCASSTQLAGGRSYEQYFGPGTRLTVT.

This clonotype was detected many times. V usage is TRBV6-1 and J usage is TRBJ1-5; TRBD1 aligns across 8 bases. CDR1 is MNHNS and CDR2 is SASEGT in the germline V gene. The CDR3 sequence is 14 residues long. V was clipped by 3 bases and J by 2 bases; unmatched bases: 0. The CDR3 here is CASSETGGNQPQHF. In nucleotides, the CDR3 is TGTGCCAGCAGTGAGACAGGGGGCAATCAGCCCCAGCATTTT.

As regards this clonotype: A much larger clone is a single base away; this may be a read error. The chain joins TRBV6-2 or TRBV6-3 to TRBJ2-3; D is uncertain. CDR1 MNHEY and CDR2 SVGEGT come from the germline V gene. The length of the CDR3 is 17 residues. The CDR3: CACSRSTQHVPTDTQYF. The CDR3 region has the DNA TGTGCCTGCAGCCGAAGTACCCAACACGTCCCCACAGATACGCAGTATTTT.

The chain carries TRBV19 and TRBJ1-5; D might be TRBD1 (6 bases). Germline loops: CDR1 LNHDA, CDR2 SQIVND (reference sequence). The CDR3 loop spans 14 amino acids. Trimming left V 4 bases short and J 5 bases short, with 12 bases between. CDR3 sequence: CASSTATGYQPQHF. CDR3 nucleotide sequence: TGTGCCAGTAGTACCGCGACAGGATATCAGCCCCAGCATTTT.

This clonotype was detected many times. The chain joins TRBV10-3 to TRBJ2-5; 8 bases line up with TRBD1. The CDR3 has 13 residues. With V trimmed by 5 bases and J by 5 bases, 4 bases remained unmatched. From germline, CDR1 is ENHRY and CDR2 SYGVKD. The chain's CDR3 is CAISQGARETQYF. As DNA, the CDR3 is TGTGCCATCAGTCAGGGGGCGCGGGAGACCCAGTACTTC.

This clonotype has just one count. The CDR3 reads CASSFTRSVETQYF. In nucleotides, the CDR3 is TGTGCCAGCAGTTTTACGAGGTCCGTGGAGACCCAGTACTTC. The chain couples TRBV6-5 to TRBJ2-5; D is ambiguous. Trimming took off 4 bases at V and 5 bases at J, with 14 bases between the two ends. Germline V CDR1 and CDR2: MNHEY, SVGAGI. There are 14 residues in the CDR3.

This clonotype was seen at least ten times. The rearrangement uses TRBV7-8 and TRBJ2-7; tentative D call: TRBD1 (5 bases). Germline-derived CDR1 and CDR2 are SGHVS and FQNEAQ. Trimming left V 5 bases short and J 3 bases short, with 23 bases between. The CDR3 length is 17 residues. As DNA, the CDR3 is TGTGCCAGCAGCCCCAGAGATCCAGGACACAATGTCTACGAGCAGTACTTC. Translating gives CASSPRDPGHNVYEQYF.